Below, 7 T cell receptor beta chains from the same sample are listed, as sequenced in a study of blood T cell repertoires in COVID-19. Repertoires were generated with immunoSEQ multiplex PCR, while TCRdb's copy carries only in-frame clones and drops some. Of under 200,000 clones in the sample, about four fifths are singletons; the top ten hold 6% to 7%. The sample was peripheral blood. The receptors were gathered from a woman aged 40 to 50 with acute or convalescent COVID-19.

This clone was recorded a few times. The chain carries TRBV6-5 and TRBJ1-2; D perhaps matches TRBD1 (6 bases). The V and J ends lost 6 bases and 4 bases respectively, with 18 bases between them. The CDR3 length is 15 residues. Germline V lookup: CDR1 MNHEY, CDR2 SVGAGI. The CDR3 DNA reads as TGTGCCAGCAGCCCAAACAGGGTAGTAGGCTATGGCTACACCTTC. It specifies CASSPNRVVGYGYTF.

This chain joins TRBV18 and TRBJ2-7; 13 bases are shared with TRBD2. The V gene's germline CDR1 is KGHSH and CDR2 LQKENI. V trimming: 3 bases; J trimming: 5 bases; junction bases outside the gene matches: 7. The CDR3 consists of 16 residues. In nucleotides, the CDR3 is TGTGCCAGCTCACCCTTCGGGACTAGCGGGAAGAACGAGCAGTACTTC. Protein product: CASSPFGTSGKNEQYF.

The rearrangement joins TRBV30 to TRBJ2-6; TRBD1 agrees at 8 bases. Germline V gene lookup returns CDR1 GTSNPN and CDR2 SVGIG (reference sequence). This CDR3 is 18 amino acids long. After removal of 1 base from V and 0 bases from J, the junction contained 8 bases not matched to a gene. DNA for the CDR3: TGTGCCTGGAGTGGCTGGGGACAGGTCCCCTCTGGGGCCAACGTCCTGACTTTC. This encodes CAWSGWGQVPSGANVLTF.

The genes are TRBV5-4 and TRBJ2-4, with D possibly TRBD1 on 6 matching bases. CDR3 length: 14 residues. V dropped 2 bases and J dropped 3 bases, with 9 bases sitting between them. Germline loops: CDR1 SGHNT, CDR2 YYREEE (reference sequence). CDR3 bases: TGTGCCAGCAGCTTAGGGGGTAACAAAAACATTCAGTACTTC. This encodes CASSLGGNKNIQYF. The variable domain in full, completed from reference TRBV5-4 and TRBJ2-4, reads ETGVTQSPTHLIKTRGQQVTLRCSSQSGHNTVSWYQQALGQGPQFIFQYYREEENGRGNFPPRFSGLQFPNYSSELNVNALELDDSALYLCASSLGGNKNIQYFGAGTRLSVL.

The gene calls are TRBV2 and TRBJ2-1, with TRBD1 matching 8 bases. Per the germline V gene, CDR1 is SNHLY and CDR2 is FYNNEI. V shed 6 bases, J shed 2 bases, and the junction held 6 bases outside the gene matches. The length of the CDR3 is 15 residues. CDR3 loop: CASRHGQGPYNEQFF. The DNA of the CDR3 is TGTGCCAGCAGGCACGGACAGGGCCCCTACAATGAGCAGTTCTTC. Full variable domain (rest looked up from reference TRBV2 and TRBJ2-1): EPEVTQTPSHQVTQMGQEVILRCVPISNHLYFYWYRQILGQKVEFLVSFYNNEISEKSEIFDDQFSVERPDGSNFTLKIRSTKLEDSAMYFCASRHGQGPYNEQFFGPGTRLTVL.

The gene calls are TRBV6-5 and TRBJ1-1; the D is unclear. Trimming shortened V by 2 bases and J by 5 bases, and 12 bases separated the two germline ends. The CDR3 has 14 amino acids. CDR1 is MNHEY and CDR2 is SVGAGI in the germline V gene. CDR3 loop: CASSYRAEVTEAFF. CDR3 sequence (DNA): TGTGCCAGCAGTTACCGAGCCGAGGTTACTGAAGCTTTCTTT.

The CDR3 DNA sequence: TGTGCCAGTAGTCCCAGACTAGCGGGAGGCGGGGGTACGCAGTATTTT. Its translation: CASSPRLAGGGGTQYF. The rearrangement links TRBV19 to TRBJ2-3; 13 bases fit TRBD2. CDR3 length: 16 residues. Unmatched junction bases numbered 10, after V lost 5 bases and J lost 8 bases. In germline, CDR1 is LNHDA, CDR2 SQIVND (reference sequence).